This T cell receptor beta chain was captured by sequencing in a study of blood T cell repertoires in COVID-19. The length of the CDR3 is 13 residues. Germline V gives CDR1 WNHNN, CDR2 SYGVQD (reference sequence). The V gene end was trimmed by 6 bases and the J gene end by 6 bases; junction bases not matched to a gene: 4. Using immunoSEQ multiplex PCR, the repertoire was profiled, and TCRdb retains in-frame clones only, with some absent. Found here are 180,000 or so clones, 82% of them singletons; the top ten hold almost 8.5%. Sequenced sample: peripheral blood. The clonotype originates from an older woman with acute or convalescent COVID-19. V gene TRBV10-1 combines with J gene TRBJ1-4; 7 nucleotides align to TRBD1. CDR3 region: CASSRDRDEKLFF. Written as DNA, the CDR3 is TGCGCCAGCAGCCGGGACAGAGATGAAAAACTGTTTTTT.